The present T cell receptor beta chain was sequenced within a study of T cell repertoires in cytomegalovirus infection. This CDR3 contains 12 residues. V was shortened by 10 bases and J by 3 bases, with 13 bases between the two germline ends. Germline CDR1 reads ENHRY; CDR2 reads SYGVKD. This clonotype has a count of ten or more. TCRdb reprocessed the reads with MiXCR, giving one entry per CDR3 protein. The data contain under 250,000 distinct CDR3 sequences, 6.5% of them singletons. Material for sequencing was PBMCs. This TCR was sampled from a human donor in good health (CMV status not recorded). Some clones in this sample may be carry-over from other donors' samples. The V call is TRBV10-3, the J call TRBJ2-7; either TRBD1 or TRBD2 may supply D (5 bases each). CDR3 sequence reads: CATKGTIYEQYF. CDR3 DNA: TGTGCCACCAAAGGGACCATCTACGAGCAGTACTTC.